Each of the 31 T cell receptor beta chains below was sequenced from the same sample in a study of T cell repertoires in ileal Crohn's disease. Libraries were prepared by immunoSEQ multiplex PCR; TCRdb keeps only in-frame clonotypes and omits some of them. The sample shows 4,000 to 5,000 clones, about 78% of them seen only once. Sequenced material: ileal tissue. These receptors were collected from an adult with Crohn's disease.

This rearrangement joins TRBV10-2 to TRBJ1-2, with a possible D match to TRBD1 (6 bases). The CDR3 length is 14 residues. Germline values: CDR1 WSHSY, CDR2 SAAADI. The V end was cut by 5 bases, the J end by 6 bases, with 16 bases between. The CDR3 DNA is TGCGCCAGCAGTCTGGACAAGCGGGACAATGGCTACACCTTC. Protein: CASSLDKRDNGYTF.

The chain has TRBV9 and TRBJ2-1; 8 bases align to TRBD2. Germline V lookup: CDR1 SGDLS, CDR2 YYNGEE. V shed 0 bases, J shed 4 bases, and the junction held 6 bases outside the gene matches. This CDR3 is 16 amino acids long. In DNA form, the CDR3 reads TGTGCCAGCAGCGTAGAGGGGCTAGCGGGTTACAATGAGCAGTTCTTC. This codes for CASSVEGLAGYNEQFF.

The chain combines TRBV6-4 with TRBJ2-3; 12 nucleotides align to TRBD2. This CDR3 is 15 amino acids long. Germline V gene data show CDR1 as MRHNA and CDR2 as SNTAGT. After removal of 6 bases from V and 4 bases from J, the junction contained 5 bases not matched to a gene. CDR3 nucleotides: TGTGCCAGCAGCGCGACTAGCGGGGGAGCAGATACGCAGTATTTT. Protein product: CASSATSGGADTQYF.

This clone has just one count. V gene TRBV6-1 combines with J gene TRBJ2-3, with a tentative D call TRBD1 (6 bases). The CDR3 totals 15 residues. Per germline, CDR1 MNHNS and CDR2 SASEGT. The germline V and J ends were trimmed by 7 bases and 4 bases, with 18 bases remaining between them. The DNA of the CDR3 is TGTGCCAGCATTGATGGACAGCGTGACGCAGATACGCAGTATTTT. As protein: CASIDGQRDADTQYF.

The CDR3: CASSEPGTANYEQYF. CDR3 nucleotide sequence: TGCGCCAGCAGTGAGCCCGGGACAGCTAACTACGAGCAGTACTTC. The V gene is TRBV10-2, the J gene TRBJ2-7; TRBD1 agrees at 7 bases. V lost 2 bases, J lost 3 bases, and 7 bases stayed unmatched. CDR1 is WSHSY, CDR2 SAAADI, per germline. This CDR3 has 15 residues.

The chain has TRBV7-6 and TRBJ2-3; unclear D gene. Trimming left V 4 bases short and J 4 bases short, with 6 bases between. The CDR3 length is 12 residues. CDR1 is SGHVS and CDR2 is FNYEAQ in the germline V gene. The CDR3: CASSSGSDTQYF. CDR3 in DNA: TGTGCCAGCAGCTCAGGATCAGATACGCAGTATTTT.

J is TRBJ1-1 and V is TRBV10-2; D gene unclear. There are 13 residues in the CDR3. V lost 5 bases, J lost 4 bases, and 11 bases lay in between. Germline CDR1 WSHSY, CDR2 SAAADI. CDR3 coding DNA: TGCGCCAGCAGTCCTAGCCAGCTCACTGAAGCTTTCTTT. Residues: CASSPSQLTEAFF.

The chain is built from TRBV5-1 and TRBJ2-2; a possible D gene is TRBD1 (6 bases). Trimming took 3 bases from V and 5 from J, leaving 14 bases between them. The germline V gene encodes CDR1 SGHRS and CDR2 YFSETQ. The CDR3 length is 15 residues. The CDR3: CASSSLSRGTGELFF. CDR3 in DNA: TGCGCCAGCAGCTCCCTGAGCAGGGGAACCGGGGAGCTGTTTTTT.

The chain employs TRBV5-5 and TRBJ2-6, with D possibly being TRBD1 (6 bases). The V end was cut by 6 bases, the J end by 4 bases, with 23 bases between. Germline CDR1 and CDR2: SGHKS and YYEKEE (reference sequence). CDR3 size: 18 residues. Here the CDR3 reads CASKYQETGIPGANVLTF. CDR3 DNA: TGTGCCAGCAAATATCAGGAAACAGGGATCCCAGGGGCCAACGTCCTGACTTTC.

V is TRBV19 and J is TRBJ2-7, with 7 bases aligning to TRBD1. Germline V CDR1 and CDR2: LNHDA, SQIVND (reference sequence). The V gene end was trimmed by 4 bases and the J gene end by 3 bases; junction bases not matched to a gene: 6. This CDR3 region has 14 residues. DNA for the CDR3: TGTGCCAGTAGTAGGACAGGCCACCTCTACGAGCAGTACTTC. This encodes CASSRTGHLYEQYF.

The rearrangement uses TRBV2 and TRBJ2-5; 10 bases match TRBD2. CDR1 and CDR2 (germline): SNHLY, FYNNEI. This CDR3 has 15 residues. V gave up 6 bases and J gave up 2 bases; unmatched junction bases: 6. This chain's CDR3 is CASSLLAGFQETQYF. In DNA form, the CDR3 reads TGTGCCAGCAGCCTACTAGCGGGGTTTCAAGAGACCCAGTACTTC.

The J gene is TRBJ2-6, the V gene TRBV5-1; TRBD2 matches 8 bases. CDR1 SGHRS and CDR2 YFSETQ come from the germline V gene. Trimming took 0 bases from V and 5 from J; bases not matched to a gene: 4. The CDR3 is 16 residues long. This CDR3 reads CASSLGSGGRANVLTF. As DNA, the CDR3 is TGCGCCAGCAGCTTGGGCAGCGGGGGTCGGGCCAACGTCCTGACTTTC.

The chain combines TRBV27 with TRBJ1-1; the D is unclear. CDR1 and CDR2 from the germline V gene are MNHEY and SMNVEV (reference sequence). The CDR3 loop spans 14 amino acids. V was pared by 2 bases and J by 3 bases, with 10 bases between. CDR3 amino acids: CASSLMGWDTEAFF. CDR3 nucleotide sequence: TGTGCCAGCAGTTTAATGGGCTGGGACACTGAAGCTTTCTTT.

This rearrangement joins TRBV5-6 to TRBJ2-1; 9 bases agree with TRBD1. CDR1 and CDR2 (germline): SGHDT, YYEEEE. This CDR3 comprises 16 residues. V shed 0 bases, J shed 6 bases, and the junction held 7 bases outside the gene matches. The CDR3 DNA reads TGTGCCAGCAGCTTGGGGACAGGGGCCTTTCTCAATGAGCAGTTCTTC. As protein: CASSLGTGAFLNEQFF.

The CDR3 DNA sequence: TGCGCCAGCGGACGTGGGGGAGGCCTTCGATACGAGCAGTACTTC. It yields the protein CASGRGGGLRYEQYF. J is TRBJ2-7 and V is TRBV5-1; a possible D gene is TRBD2 (6 bases). CDR3 length equals 15 residues. Between the trimmed V and J ends, which lost 7 bases and 4 bases, there was a span of 21 bases. Germline CDR1 reads SGHRS; CDR2 reads YFSETQ. Full variable domain (remainder filled in from reference TRBV5-1 and TRBJ2-7): KAGVTQTPRYLIKTRGQQVTLSCSPISGHRSVSWYQQTPGQGLQFLFEYFSETQRNKGNFPGRFSGRQFSNSRSEMNVSTLELGDSALYLCASGRGGGLRYEQYFGPGTRLTVT.

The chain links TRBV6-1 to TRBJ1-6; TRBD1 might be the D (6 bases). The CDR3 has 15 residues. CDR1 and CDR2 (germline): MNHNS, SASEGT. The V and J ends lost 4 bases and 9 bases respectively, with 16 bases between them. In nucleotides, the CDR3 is TGTGCCAGCAGTGGCCGGCAGGGGCGCTTTTCACCCCTCCACTTT. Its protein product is CASSGRQGRFSPLHF.

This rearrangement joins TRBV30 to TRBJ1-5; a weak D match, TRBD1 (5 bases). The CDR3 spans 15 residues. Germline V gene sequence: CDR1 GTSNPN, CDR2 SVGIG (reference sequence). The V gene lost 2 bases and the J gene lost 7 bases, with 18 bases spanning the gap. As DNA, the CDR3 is TGTGCCTGGAGTCAGGGTCCGCTGGAGACGCAGCCCCAGCATTTT. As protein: CAWSQGPLETQPQHF.

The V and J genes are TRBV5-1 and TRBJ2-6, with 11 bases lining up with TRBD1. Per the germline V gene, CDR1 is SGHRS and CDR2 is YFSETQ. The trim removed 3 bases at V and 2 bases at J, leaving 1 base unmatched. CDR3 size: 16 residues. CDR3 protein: CASSWTGGAGANVLTF. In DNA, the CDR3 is TGCGCCAGCAGCTGGACAGGGGGCGCTGGGGCCAACGTCCTGACTTTC.

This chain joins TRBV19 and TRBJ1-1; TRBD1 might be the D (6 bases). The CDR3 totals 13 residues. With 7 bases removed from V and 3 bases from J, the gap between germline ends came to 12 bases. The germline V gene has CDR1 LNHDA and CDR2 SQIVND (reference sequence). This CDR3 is CASNLEGDTEAFF. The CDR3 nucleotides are TGTGCCAGTAACCTTGAGGGGGACACTGAAGCTTTCTTT.

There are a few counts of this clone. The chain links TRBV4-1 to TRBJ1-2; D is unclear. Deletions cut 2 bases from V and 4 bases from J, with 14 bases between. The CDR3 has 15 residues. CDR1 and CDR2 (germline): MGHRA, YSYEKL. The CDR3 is CASSQPTGGSYGYTF. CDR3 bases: TGCGCCAGCAGCCAACCAACCGGAGGGTCCTATGGCTACACCTTC.

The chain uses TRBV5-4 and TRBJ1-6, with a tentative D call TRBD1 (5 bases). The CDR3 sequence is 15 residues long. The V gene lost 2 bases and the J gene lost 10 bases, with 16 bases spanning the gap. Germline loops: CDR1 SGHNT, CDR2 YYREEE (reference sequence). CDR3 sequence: CASSFAGRKGSPLHF. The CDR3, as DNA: TGTGCCAGCAGCTTCGCAGGGAGGAAGGGATCACCCCTCCACTTT.

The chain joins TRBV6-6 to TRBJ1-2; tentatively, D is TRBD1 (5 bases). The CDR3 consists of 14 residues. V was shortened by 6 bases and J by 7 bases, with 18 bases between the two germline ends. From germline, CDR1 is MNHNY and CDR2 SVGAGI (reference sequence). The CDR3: CASSPGPGRAGYTF. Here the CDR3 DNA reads TGTGCCAGCAGCCCTGGGCCGGGCAGGGCTGGCTACACCTTC.

CDR3 in amino acids: CASSLERAGEQYF. DNA for the CDR3: TGTGCCAGCAGCTTAGAGAGGGCCGGCGAGCAGTACTTC. The chain carries TRBV11-2 and TRBJ2-7, with D possibly being TRBD2 (5 bases). The CDR3 extends over 13 amino acids. CDR1 is SGHAT, CDR2 FQNNGV, per germline. The V end was cut by 0 bases, the J end by 6 bases, with 9 bases between.

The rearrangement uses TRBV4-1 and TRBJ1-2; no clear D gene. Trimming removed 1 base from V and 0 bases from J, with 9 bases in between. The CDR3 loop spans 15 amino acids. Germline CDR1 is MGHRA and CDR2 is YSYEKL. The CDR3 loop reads CASSQVSDSNYGYTF. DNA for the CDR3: TGCGCCAGCAGCCAAGTCTCAGATTCTAACTATGGCTACACCTTC.

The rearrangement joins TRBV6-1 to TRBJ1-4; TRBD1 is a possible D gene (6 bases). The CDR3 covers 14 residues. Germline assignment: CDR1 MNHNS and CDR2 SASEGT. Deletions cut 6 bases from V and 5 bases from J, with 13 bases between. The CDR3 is CASRPGRGNEKLFF. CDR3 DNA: TGTGCCAGCAGGCCCGGCAGGGGAAATGAAAAACTGTTTTTT.

The CDR3 nucleotides are TGCGCCAGCAGCCGGGACAGCACGGATGAAAAACTGTTTTTT. It translates to CASSRDSTDEKLFF. The rearrangement uses TRBV10-1 and TRBJ1-4, with 7 bases that match TRBD1. Trimming took 6 bases from V and 6 from J; bases not matched to a gene: 7. Germline CDR1 and CDR2: WNHNN and SYGVQD (reference sequence). This CDR3 is 14 amino acids long.

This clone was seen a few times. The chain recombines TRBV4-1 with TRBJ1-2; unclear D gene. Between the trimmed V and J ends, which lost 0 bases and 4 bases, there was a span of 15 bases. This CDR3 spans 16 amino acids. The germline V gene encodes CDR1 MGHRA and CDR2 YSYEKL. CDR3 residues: CASSQERRDPGYGYTF. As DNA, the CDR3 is TGCGCCAGCAGCCAAGAAAGGAGGGATCCGGGCTATGGCTACACCTTC.

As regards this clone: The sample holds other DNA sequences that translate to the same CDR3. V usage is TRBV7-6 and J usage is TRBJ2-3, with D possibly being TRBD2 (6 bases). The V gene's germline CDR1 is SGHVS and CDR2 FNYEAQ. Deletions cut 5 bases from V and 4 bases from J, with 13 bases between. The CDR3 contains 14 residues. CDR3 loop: CASSLVGGPDTQYF. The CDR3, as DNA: TGTGCCAGCAGCCTAGTCGGGGGTCCAGATACGCAGTATTTT.

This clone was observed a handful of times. The chain's CDR3 is CAWSVHFAEAFF. CDR3 DNA: TGTGCCTGGAGTGTCCACTTCGCCGAAGCTTTCTTT. The gene calls are TRBV30 and TRBJ1-1; no definite D call. V lost 0 bases and J 8 bases, leaving 10 bases between the germline ends. Germline assignment: CDR1 GTSNPN and CDR2 SVGIG (reference sequence). This CDR3 contains 12 residues.

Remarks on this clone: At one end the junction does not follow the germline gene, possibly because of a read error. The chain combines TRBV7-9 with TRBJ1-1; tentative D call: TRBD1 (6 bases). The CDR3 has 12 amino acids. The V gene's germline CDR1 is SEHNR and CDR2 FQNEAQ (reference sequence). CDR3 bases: TGCGCGGAGGCAGGGGCGAACACTGAAGCTTTCTTT. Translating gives CAEAGANTEAFF.

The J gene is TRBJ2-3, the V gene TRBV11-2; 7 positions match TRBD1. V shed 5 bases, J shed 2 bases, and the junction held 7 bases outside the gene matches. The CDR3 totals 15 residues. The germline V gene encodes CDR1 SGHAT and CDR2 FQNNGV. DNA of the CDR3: TGTGCCAGCAGCGATCGGGACAGCTACACAGATACGCAGTATTTT. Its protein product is CASSDRDSYTDTQYF.